Shown below are 20 T cell receptor beta chains from a single sample sequenced in a study of blood T cell repertoires in COVID-19. Clones were read by immunoSEQ multiplex PCR, and TCRdb kept only the in-frame ones, dropping some. Seen here are under 500,000 clones, around nine tenths observed once, and the top ten hold roughly 4.3%. The sample consisted of peripheral blood. The receptor set was obtained from a woman aged 25-40 years with acute or convalescent COVID-19.

The J gene is TRBJ1-1, the V gene TRBV30; D possibly corresponds to TRBD1 (6 bases). Trimming cost V 8 bases and J 1 base, with 23 bases left between them. This CDR3 is built from 16 residues. CDR1 is GTSNPN, CDR2 SVGIG, per germline (reference sequence). The CDR3 DNA reads TGTGCCATTTCGGATGGGACACCTAGAAAGAACACTGAAGCTTTCTTT. Amino acid sequence: CAISDGTPRKNTEAFF.

J is TRBJ2-5 and V is TRBV18; tentatively, D is TRBD2 (5 bases). There are 13 residues in the CDR3. Looked up from germline, CDR1 is KGHSH and CDR2 is LQKENI. V was shortened by 5 bases and J by 2 bases, with 9 bases between the two germline ends. The CDR3 bases are TGTGCCAGCTCAACTAGGTTACAAGAGACCCAGTACTTC. It specifies CASSTRLQETQYF.

In nucleotides, the CDR3 is TGTGCTAGTGGTTTGGGTATTAGCTCCTACAATGAGCAGTTCTTC. It is translated as CASGLGISSYNEQFF. This chain connects TRBV12-5 to TRBJ2-1, with D unclear. The CDR3 runs 15 residues. Germline loops: CDR1 LGHNT, CDR2 FRNRAP. The V gene lost 1 base and the J gene lost 0 bases, with 7 bases spanning the gap.

The V gene is TRBV7-8, the J gene TRBJ2-2; D is ambiguous. This CDR3 spans 17 amino acids. With 1 base removed from V and 0 bases from J, the gap between germline ends came to 12 bases. Germline CDR1 is SGHVS and CDR2 is FQNEAQ. CDR3 amino acids: CASSLGLIAANTGELFF. In DNA form, the CDR3 reads TGTGCCAGCAGCTTAGGTTTGATTGCAGCGAACACCGGGGAGCTGTTTTTT.

The chain couples TRBV19 to TRBJ2-3; no clear D. The V gene's germline CDR1 is LNHDA and CDR2 SQIVND (reference sequence). This CDR3 has 12 amino acids. The V gene lost 4 bases and the J gene lost 7 bases, with 9 bases spanning the gap. DNA for the CDR3: TGTGCCAGTAGTACGCTAGATAATACGCAGTATTTT. Protein product: CASSTLDNTQYF.

CDR3 residues: CASSPYSTEAFF. As DNA, the CDR3 is TGTGCCAGCAGCCCGTATAGCACTGAAGCTTTCTTT. The chain is built from TRBV5-8 and TRBJ1-1, with D unclear. The germline V gene has CDR1 SGHTS and CDR2 YDEGEE. The CDR3 has 12 residues. Trimming removed 4 bases from V and 4 bases from J, with 8 bases in between.

The CDR3 is CASSPHGGSNTEAFF. As DNA, the CDR3 is TGTGCCAGCAGCCCACATGGTGGCTCGAACACTGAAGCTTTCTTT. The chain joins TRBV9 to TRBJ1-1; D not certain. The CDR3 runs 15 residues. The germline gives CDR1 SGDLS, CDR2 YYNGEE. Trimming cost V 4 bases and J 1 base, with 14 bases left between them.

The gene calls are TRBV4-1 and TRBJ2-5; 7 nucleotides agree with TRBD2. The CDR3 is 14 residues long. Germline CDR1 reads MGHRA; CDR2 reads YSYEKL. Trimming took 5 bases from V and 4 from J; bases not matched to a gene: 7. The chain's CDR3 is CASSDLLATETQYF. CDR3 coding DNA: TGCGCCAGCAGCGATCTACTAGCGACAGAGACCCAGTACTTC.

The rearrangement uses TRBV6-2 or TRBV6-3 and TRBJ2-5; D possibly corresponds to TRBD2 (6 bases). There are 14 residues in the CDR3. V lost 2 bases, J lost 7 bases, and 14 bases lay in between. Looked up from germline, CDR1 is MNHEY and CDR2 is SVGEGT. The CDR3 region is CASSYAGLGGTQYF. CDR3 in DNA: TGTGCCAGCAGTTACGCAGGTTTGGGGGGGACCCAGTACTTC.

The chain couples TRBV6-6 to TRBJ2-7; 10 nucleotides align to TRBD2. The CDR3 is made up of 16 amino acids. CDR1 and CDR2 (germline): MNHNY, SVGAGI (reference sequence). V shed 0 bases, J shed 3 bases, and the junction held 5 bases outside the gene matches. CDR3 region: CASSYSKLAGNYEQYF. In DNA form, the CDR3 reads TGTGCCAGCAGTTACTCGAAACTAGCGGGGAACTACGAGCAGTACTTC.

In this sample, this clone turned up many times. The rearrangement joins TRBV29-1 to TRBJ2-1; 11 nucleotides agree with TRBD2. The CDR3 covers 16 residues. Trimming at V came to 1 base and at J to 7 bases, leaving 9 bases not matched to a gene. Germline values: CDR1 SQVTM, CDR2 ANQGSEA. The DNA for the CDR3 is TGCAGCGTTGAAGTTCGGGCTAGCGGGGGGCTAAATGAGCAGTTCTTC. This codes for CSVEVRASGGLNEQFF.

This clone was found once. The chain joins TRBV28 to TRBJ1-1; 9 bases align to TRBD1. V shed 7 bases, J shed 4 bases, and the junction held 7 bases outside the gene matches. Per the germline V gene, CDR1 is MDHEN and CDR2 is SYDVKM. The length of the CDR3 is 14 residues. The CDR3 here is CASTLYRGPTEAFF. The CDR3, as DNA: TGTGCCAGCACCTTATACAGGGGGCCCACTGAAGCTTTCTTT.

This chain joins TRBV19 and TRBJ2-5; D may be TRBD1 (6 bases). This CDR3 has 14 amino acids. Germline V gives CDR1 LNHDA, CDR2 SQIVND (reference sequence). V was cut by 5 bases and J by 5 bases, with 15 bases left in between. The DNA of the CDR3 is TGTGCCAGTAGTCCAACACAGGGAACGGAGACCCAGTACTTC. Residues: CASSPTQGTETQYF.

The chain carries TRBV6-2 or TRBV6-3 and TRBJ1-6; D is perhaps TRBD1 (6 bases). Per germline, CDR1 MNHEY and CDR2 SVGEGT. The CDR3 is 15 residues long. With 2 bases removed from V and 6 bases from J, the gap between germline ends came to 11 bases. As DNA, the CDR3 is TGTGCCAGCAGTTACGAGCGCAGGGGTAATTCACCCCTCCACTTT. It specifies CASSYERRGNSPLHF.

The rearrangement uses TRBV19 and TRBJ2-7, with TRBD2 matching 8 bases. CDR1 LNHDA and CDR2 SQIVND come from the germline V gene (reference sequence). This CDR3 comprises 15 residues. With 5 bases clipped from V and 4 bases from J, the junction kept 10 bases outside the gene matches. The CDR3 protein is CASSGLSPGGYEQYF. The CDR3 nucleotides read TGTGCCAGTAGTGGACTTTCTCCGGGAGGGTACGAGCAGTACTTC.

The V and J genes are TRBV5-1 and TRBJ2-5; D ambiguous. CDR1 is SGHRS, CDR2 YFSETQ, per germline. Trimming removed 7 bases at V and 7 bases at J, with 23 bases between. This CDR3 contains 15 residues. For the CDR3, the DNA is TGCGCCAGCGCCCCCTTAAAAGTTTCACACGCGACCCAGTACTTC. As protein: CASAPLKVSHATQYF.

This sequence joins TRBV3-1 (or the pseudogene TRBV3-2) and TRBJ1-3, with 10 bases matching TRBD1. This CDR3 spans 15 amino acids. The germline CDR1 and CDR2 sequences are LGHDT and YNNKEL (reference sequence). Germline trimming cut 0 bases from V and 5 bases from J; bases unmatched to any gene: 1. The DNA of the CDR3 is TGTGCCAGCAGCCAAGAGGGACAGGGGCGAAACACCATATATTTT. It specifies CASSQEGQGRNTIYF.

This chain links TRBV7-9 with TRBJ2-1, with 9 positions matching TRBD1. V was clipped by 5 bases and J by 8 bases; unmatched bases: 13. CDR3 length equals 16 residues. CDR1 and CDR2 from the germline V gene are SEHNR and FQNEAQ (reference sequence). CDR3 region: CASSTLGTGLSDEQFF. The CDR3 DNA is TGTGCCAGCAGCACCCTTGGGACAGGGCTCTCAGATGAGCAGTTCTTC. Full variable domain (missing parts from reference TRBV7-9 and TRBJ2-1): DTGVSQNPRHKITKRGQNVTFRCDPISEHNRLYWYRQTLGQGPEFLTYFQNEAQLEKSRLLSDRFSAERPKGSFSTLEIQRTEQGDSAMYLCASSTLGTGLSDEQFFGPGTRLTVL.

The chain has TRBV5-1 and TRBJ1-1; the D gene is possibly TRBD1 (5 bases). Trimming shortened V by 5 bases and J by 2 bases, and 13 bases separated the two germline ends. Germline assignment: CDR1 SGHRS and CDR2 YFSETQ. This CDR3 region has 14 residues. The CDR3 DNA reads as TGCGCCAGCAGAGGGGCATCAAAAAACACTGAAGCTTTCTTT. Amino acid sequence: CASRGASKNTEAFF.

The rearrangement joins TRBV7-6 to TRBJ2-7; D unresolved. V lost 5 bases and J lost 6, with 14 bases in between. CDR3 length: 13 residues. CDR1 and CDR2 from the germline V gene are SGHVS and FNYEAQ. CDR3 in DNA: TGTGCCAGCAGCGCCACCTTGTACGGCGAGCAGTACTTC. This translates into CASSATLYGEQYF.